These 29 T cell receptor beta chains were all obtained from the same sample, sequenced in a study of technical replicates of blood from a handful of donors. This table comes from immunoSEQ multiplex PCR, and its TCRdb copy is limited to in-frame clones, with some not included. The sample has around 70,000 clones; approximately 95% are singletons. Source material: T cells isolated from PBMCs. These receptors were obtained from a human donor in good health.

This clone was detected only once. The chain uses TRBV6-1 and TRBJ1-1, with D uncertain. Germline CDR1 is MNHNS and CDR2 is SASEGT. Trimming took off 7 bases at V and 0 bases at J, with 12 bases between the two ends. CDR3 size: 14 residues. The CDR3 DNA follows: TGTGCCAGCACCTGGAACGGAGTGAACACTGAAGCTTTCTTT. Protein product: CASTWNGVNTEAFF.

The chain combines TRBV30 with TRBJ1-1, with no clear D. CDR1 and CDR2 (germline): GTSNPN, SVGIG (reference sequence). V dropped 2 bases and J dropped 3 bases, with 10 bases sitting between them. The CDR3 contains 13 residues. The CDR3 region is CAWSPLVDTEAFF. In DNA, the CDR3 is TGTGCCTGGAGTCCACTTGTCGACACTGAAGCTTTCTTT.

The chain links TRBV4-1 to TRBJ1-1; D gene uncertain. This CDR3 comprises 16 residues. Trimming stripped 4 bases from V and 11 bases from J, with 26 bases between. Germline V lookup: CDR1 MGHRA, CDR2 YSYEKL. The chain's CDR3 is CASSLSIVNSGGGAFF. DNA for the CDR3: TGCGCCAGCAGCCTTTCTATCGTGAACTCAGGTGGCGGGGCTTTCTTT.

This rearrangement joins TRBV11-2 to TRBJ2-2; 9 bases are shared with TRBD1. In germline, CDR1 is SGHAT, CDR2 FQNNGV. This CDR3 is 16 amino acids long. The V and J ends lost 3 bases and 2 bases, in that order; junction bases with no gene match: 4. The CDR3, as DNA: TGTGCCAGCAGCTTTAGGACAGGGGTCAACACCGGGGAGCTGTTTTTT. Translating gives CASSFRTGVNTGELFF.

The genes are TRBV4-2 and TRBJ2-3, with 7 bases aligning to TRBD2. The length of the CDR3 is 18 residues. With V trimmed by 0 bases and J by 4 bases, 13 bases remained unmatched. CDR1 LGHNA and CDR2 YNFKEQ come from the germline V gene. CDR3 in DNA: TGTGCCAGCAGCCAAGAAGGGTCGCGGGGAGGGGTCGCAGATACGCAGTATTTT. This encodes CASSQEGSRGGVADTQYF.

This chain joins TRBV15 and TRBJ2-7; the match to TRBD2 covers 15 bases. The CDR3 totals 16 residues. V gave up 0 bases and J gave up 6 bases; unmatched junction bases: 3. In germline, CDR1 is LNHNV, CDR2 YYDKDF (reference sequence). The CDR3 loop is CATSRDPGLAGGEQYF. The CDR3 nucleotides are TGTGCCACCAGCAGAGATCCGGGACTAGCGGGAGGCGAGCAGTACTTC.

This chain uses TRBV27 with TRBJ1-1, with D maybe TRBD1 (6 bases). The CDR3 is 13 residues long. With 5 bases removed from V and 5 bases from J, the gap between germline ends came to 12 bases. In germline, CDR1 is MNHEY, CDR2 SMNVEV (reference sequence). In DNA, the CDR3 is TGTGCCAGCAGTCCGCAGGGGTGGACTGAAGCTTTCTTT. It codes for CASSPQGWTEAFF.

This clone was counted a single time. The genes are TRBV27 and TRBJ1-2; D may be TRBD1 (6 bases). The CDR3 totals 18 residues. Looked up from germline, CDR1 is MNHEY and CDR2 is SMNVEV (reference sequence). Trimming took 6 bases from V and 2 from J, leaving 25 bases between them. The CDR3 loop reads CASSRTTGETGVNYGYTF. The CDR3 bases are TGTGCCAGCAGCAGAACCACCGGGGAGACAGGAGTAAACTATGGCTACACCTTC.

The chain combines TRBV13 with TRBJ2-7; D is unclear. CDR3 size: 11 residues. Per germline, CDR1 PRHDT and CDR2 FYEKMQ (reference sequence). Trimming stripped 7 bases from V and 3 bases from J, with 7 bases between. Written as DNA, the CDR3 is TGTGCCAGCATGGCCAACTACGAGCAGTACTTC. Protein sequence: CASMANYEQYF.

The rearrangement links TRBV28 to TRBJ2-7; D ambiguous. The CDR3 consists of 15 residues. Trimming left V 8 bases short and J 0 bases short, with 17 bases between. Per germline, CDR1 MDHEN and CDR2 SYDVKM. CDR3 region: CASRSGSTASYEQYF. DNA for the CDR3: TGTGCCAGCCGCTCAGGTTCTACGGCCTCCTACGAGCAGTACTTC. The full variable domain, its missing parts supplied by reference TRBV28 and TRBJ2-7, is DVKVTQSSRYLVKRTGEKVFLECVQDMDHENMFWYRQDPGLGLRLIYFSYDVKMKEKGDIPEGYSVSREKKERFSLILESASTNQTSMYLCASRSGSTASYEQYFGPGTRLTVT.

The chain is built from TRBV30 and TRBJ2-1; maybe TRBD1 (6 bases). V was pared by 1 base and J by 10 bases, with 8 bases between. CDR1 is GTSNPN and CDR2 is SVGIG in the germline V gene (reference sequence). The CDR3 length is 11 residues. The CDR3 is CAWSDGGEQFF. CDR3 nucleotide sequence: TGTGCCTGGAGTGATGGGGGCGAGCAGTTCTTC.

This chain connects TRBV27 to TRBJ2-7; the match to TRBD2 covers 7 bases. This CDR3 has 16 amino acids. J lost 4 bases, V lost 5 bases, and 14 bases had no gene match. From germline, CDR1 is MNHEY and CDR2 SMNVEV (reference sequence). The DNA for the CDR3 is TGTGCCAGCAGTCCCTCTAGCGGTACAGCGAATTACGAGCAGTACTTC. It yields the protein CASSPSSGTANYEQYF.

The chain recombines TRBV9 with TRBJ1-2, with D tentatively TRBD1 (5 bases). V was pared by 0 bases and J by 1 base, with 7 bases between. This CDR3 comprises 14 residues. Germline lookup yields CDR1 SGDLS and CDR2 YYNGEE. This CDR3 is CASSVGGGNYGYTF. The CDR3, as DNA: TGTGCCAGCAGCGTAGGCGGGGGTAACTATGGCTACACCTTC.

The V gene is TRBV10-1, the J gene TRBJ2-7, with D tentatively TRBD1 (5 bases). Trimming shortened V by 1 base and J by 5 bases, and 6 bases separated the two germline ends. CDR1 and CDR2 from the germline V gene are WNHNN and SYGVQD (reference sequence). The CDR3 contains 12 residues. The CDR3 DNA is TGCGCCAGCAGTGAGTTGGGGCACGAGCAGTACTTC. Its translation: CASSELGHEQYF.

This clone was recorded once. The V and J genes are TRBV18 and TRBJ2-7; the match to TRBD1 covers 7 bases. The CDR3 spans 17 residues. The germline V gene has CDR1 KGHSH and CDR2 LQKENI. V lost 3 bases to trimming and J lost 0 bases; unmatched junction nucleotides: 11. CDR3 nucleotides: TGTGCCAGCTCACCTAATCCGCCGGGACAGAGCTCCTACGAGCAGTACTTC. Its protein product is CASSPNPPGQSSYEQYF.

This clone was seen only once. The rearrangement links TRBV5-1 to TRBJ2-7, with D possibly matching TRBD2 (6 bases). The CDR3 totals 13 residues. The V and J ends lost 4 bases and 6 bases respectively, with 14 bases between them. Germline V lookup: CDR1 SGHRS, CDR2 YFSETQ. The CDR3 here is CASSRVDGSEQYF. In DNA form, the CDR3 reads TGCGCCAGCAGCCGGGTCGACGGGAGCGAGCAGTACTTC.

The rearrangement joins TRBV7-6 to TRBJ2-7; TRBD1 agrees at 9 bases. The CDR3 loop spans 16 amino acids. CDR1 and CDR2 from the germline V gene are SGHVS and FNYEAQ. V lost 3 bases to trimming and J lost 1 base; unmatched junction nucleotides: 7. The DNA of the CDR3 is TGTGCCAGCAGCTTGGATTCCGGGACAGGGTCCTACGAGCAGTACTTC. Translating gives CASSLDSGTGSYEQYF.

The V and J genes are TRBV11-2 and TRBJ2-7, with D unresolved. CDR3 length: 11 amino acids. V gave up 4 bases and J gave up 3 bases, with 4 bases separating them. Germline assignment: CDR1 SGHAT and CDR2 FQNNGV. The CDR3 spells CASSSFYEQYF. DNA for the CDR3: TGTGCCAGCAGCTCATTCTACGAGCAGTACTTC.

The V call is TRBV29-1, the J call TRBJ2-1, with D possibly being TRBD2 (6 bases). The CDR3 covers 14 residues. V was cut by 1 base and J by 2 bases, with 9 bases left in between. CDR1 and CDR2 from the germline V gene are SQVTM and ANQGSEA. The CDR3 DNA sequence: TGCAGCGTTGAAGTTCGGGAGACCTACAATGAGCAGTTCTTC. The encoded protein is CSVEVRETYNEQFF.

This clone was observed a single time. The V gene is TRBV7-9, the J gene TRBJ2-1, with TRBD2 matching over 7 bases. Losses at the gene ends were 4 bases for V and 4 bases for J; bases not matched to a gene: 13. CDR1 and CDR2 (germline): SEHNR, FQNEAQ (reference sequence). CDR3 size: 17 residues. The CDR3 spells CASSSWSGTMGYNEQFF. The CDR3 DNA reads TGTGCCAGCAGCTCATGGTCCGGGACTATGGGATACAATGAGCAGTTCTTC.

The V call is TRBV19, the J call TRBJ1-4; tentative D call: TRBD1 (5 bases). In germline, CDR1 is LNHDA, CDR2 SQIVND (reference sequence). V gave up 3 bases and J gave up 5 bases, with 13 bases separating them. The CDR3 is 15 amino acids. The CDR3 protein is CASSMRGRANEKLFF. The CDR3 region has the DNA TGTGCCAGTAGTATGAGAGGCAGGGCCAATGAAAAACTGTTTTTT.

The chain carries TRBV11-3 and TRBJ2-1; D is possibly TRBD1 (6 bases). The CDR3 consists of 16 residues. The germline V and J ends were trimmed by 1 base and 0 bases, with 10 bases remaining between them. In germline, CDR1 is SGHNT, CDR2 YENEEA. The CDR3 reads CASSLGLQGSYNEQFF. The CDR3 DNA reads TGTGCCAGCAGCTTAGGTTTACAGGGCTCCTACAATGAGCAGTTCTTC.

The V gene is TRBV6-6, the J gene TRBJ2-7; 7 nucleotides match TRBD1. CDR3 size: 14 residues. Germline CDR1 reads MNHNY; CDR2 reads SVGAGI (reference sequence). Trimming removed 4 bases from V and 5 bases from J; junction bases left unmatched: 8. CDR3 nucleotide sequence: TGTGCCAGCAGTTTCGGGACAGCTGGCAACGAGCAGTACTTC. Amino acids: CASSFGTAGNEQYF.

The DNA for the CDR3 is TGCGCCAGCAGCTTGGGGCCACAGAATTTGAACACTGAAGCTTTCTTT. It translates to CASSLGPQNLNTEAFF. V is TRBV5-1 and J is TRBJ1-1; D is uncertain. Trimming removed 0 bases from V and 0 bases from J, with 12 bases in between. The CDR3 covers 16 residues. Germline assignment: CDR1 SGHRS and CDR2 YFSETQ.

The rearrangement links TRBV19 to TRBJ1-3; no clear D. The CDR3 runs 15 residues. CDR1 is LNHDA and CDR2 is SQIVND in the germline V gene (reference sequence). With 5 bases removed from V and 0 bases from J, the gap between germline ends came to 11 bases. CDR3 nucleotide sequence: TGTGCCAGTAGTGCGCCGACACTCTCTGGAAACACCATATATTTT. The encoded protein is CASSAPTLSGNTIYF.

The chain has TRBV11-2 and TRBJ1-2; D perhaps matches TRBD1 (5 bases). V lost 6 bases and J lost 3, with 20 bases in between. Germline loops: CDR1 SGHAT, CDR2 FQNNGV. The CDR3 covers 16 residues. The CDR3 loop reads CASSFTQGRYDYGYTF. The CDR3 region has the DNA TGTGCCAGCAGTTTTACGCAGGGTCGTTATGACTATGGCTACACCTTC.

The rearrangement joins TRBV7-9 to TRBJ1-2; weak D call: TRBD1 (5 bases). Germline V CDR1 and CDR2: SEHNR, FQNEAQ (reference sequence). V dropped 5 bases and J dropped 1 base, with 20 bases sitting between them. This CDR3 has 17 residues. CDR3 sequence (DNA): TGTGCCAGCAGCCATTCCCGACAGACTAGTGTTAACTATGGCTACACCTTC. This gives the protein CASSHSRQTSVNYGYTF.

DNA of the CDR3: TGTGCCAGCAGCTTAGGGGCCGCGTCTAATGAAAAACTGTTTTTT. Its protein is CASSLGAASNEKLFF. This chain links TRBV7-9 with TRBJ1-4, with D uncertain. Germline CDR1 reads SEHNR; CDR2 reads FQNEAQ (reference sequence). V was trimmed by 1 base and J by 3 bases, leaving 9 bases between them. This CDR3 comprises 15 residues. The full variable domain, in which reference TRBV7-9 and TRBJ1-4 provide the parts outside the CDR3, is DTGVSQNPRHKITKRGQNVTFRCDPISEHNRLYWYRQTLGQGPEFLTYFQNEAQLEKSRLLSDRFSAERPKGSFSTLEIQRTEQGDSAMYLCASSLGAASNEKLFFGSGTQLSVL.

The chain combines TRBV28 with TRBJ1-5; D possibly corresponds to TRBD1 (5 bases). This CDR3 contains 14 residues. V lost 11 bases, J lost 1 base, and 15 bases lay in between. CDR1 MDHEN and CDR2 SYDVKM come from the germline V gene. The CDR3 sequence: CAGAPGVSNQPQHF. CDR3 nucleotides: TGTGCCGGAGCCCCGGGGGTAAGCAATCAGCCCCAGCATTTT.